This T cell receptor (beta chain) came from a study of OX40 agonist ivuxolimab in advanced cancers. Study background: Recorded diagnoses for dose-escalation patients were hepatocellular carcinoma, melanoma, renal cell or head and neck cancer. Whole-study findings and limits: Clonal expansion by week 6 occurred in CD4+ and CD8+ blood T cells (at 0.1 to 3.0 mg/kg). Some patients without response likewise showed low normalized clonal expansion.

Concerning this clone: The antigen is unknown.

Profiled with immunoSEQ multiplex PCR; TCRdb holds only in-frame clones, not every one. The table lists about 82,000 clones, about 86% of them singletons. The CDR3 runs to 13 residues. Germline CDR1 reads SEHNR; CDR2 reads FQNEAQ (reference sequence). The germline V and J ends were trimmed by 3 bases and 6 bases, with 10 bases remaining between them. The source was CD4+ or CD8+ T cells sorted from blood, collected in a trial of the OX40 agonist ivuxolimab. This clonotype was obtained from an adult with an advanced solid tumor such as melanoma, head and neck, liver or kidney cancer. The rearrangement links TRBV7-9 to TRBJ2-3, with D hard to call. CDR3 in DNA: TGTGCCAGCAGCTTTACATCTGGCGATACGCAGTATTTT. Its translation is CASSFTSGDTQYF.